These 3 T cell receptor beta chains were all obtained from the same sample, sequenced in a study of spatial heterogeneity in lung cancer. Overall study results and limits: It was found that expanded intratumoral alpha and beta TCR counts tracked tumor mutation counts.

Time point denoted: sample taken at primary tumor resection. A single record per CDR3 protein comes from TCRdb applying MiXCR to the 5' RACE reads. The table shows some 14,000 distinct CDR3 sequences, with 5.6% occurring only once. These receptors' targets are unknown. The material sequenced was lung tumor tissue, taken at surgery. The receptor source for this set is a female donor with early-stage non-small cell lung cancer.

Many counts were recorded for this clonotype. This beta chain slipped into a library made for alpha chains as a stray read, so its size is not meaningful. The chain recombines TRBV20-1 with TRBJ2-5; D call uncertain. This CDR3 spans 16 amino acids. Per the germline V gene, CDR1 is DFQATT and CDR2 is SNEGSKA (reference sequence). Trimming shortened V by 0 bases and J by 5 bases, and 19 bases separated the two germline ends. CDR3 DNA sequence: TGCAGTGCTAGAGATCCCCGGGCATACCACGGGGAGACCCAGTACTTC. It is translated as CSARDPRAYHGETQYF.

By frequency in the sample, this clonotype is medium-sized (0.01 to 0.1%). This beta chain turned up in a library designed for alpha chains; as an off-target read, its abundance says little. The chain joins TRBV6-5 to TRBJ1-4; D might be TRBD1 (6 bases). From germline, CDR1 is MNHEY and CDR2 SVGAGI. The length of the CDR3 is 14 residues. V gave up 6 bases and J gave up 5 bases, with 13 bases separating them. The DNA of the CDR3 is TGTGCCAGCAGGCCGACAGGACCGAATGAAAAACTGTTTTTT. As protein: CASRPTGPNEKLFF.

In its sample, this clonotype was seen many times. This beta chain is off target for a library built for alpha chains, so its abundance means little. The chain combines TRBV27 with TRBJ2-1; a weak D match, TRBD2 (6 bases). V lost 4 bases and J 3 bases, leaving 13 bases between the germline ends. The CDR3 extends over 15 amino acids. Germline values: CDR1 MNHEY, CDR2 SMNVEV (reference sequence). CDR3 sequence reads: CASSWGTSRYNEQFF. Written as DNA, the CDR3 is TGTGCCAGCAGTTGGGGGACTTCGCGCTACAATGAGCAGTTCTTC.